This entry lists 25 T cell receptor beta chains sequenced from one sample in a study of post-analysis software for immune sequencing data. Overall study findings and caveats: About five TRBV segments were more frequent in patients than controls; TRBV5-6, TRBV5-1 and TRBV20-1 belonged to this group.

TCR beta libraries were prepared from cDNA with unique molecular identifiers. TCRdb called the PCR reads again in MiXCR, with one record for every CDR3 protein. The repertoire holds approximately 770,000 distinct CDR3 sequences, with around 45% as singletons. What these receptors recognize is not known. The sequenced sample consisted of blood. The receptors were sampled from a girl aged 5-17 years with multiple sclerosis.

This rearrangement joins TRBV29-1 to TRBJ2-1; D remains unclear. This CDR3 has 16 amino acids. The V and J ends lost 0 bases and 3 bases respectively, with 15 bases between them. Germline V gene lookup returns CDR1 SQVTM and CDR2 ANQGSEA. The DNA of the CDR3 is TGCAGCGTTGAAGATCCGAGCAAGGGTGGCTACAATGAGCAGTTCTTC. Translated: CSVEDPSKGGYNEQFF.

V and J are TRBV28 and TRBJ2-3, with D uncertain. V was cut by 5 bases and J by 3 bases, with 21 bases left in between. Germline V CDR1 and CDR2: MDHEN, SYDVKM. This CDR3 spans 17 amino acids. The chain's CDR3 is CASSRKGRSLVTDTQYF. The CDR3 nucleotides are TGTGCCAGCAGTCGAAAAGGCAGGTCCCTCGTGACAGATACGCAGTATTTT.

This clonotype was seen a handful of times. The chain employs TRBV20-1 and TRBJ1-2; D is unclear. Germline assignment: CDR1 DFQATT and CDR2 SNEGSKA (reference sequence). V gave up 3 bases and J gave up 6 bases, with 11 bases separating them. This CDR3 has 12 residues. The CDR3 DNA sequence: TGCAGTGCTAGGGCAGGCGCAGATGGCTACACCTTC. Protein sequence: CSARAGADGYTF.

This clonotype is a singleton in its sample. The chain combines TRBV12-3 or TRBV12-4 with TRBJ2-7; 11 nucleotides align to TRBD2. The CDR3 runs 16 residues. J lost 4 bases, V lost 5 bases, and 10 bases had no gene match. The DNA of the CDR3 is TGTGCCAGCAGTCCGACTAGCGGGATAGTTTCGTACGAGCAGTACTTC. Encoded protein: CASSPTSGIVSYEQYF.

This clonotype came up a few times. V usage is TRBV27 and J usage is TRBJ2-1; 13 positions match TRBD2. V lost 0 bases and J lost 7; bases outside the gene matches: 0. CDR3 length: 15 amino acids. The germline gives CDR1 MNHEY, CDR2 SMNVEV (reference sequence). In DNA form, the CDR3 reads TGTGCCAGCAGTTTATCGACTAGCGGGAGGAATGAGCAGTTCTTC. This translates into CASSLSTSGRNEQFF.

This sequence joins TRBV7-2 and TRBJ1-2, with TRBD1 matching over 7 bases. CDR1 SGHTA and CDR2 FQGNSA come from the germline V gene. The CDR3 extends over 14 amino acids. With V trimmed by 5 bases and J by 4 bases, 7 bases remained unmatched. CDR3 sequence reads: CASSPDRASYGYTF. For the CDR3, the DNA is TGTGCCAGCAGCCCTGACAGGGCGTCCTATGGCTACACCTTC.

The chain uses TRBV4-2 and TRBJ2-1; the match to TRBD2 covers 13 bases. There are 16 residues in the CDR3. In germline, CDR1 is LGHNA, CDR2 YNFKEQ. V trimming: 3 bases; J trimming: 9 bases; junction bases outside the gene matches: 8. CDR3 sequence: CASSQGTSGVHVEQFF. The CDR3 region has the DNA TGTGCCAGCAGCCAGGGGACTAGCGGGGTTCATGTTGAGCAGTTCTTC.

This clonotype was counted at least ten times. The chain has TRBV6-5 and TRBJ1-2; TRBD1 agrees at 9 bases. Looked up from germline, CDR1 is MNHEY and CDR2 is SVGAGI. Trimming removed 5 bases from V and 3 bases from J; junction bases left unmatched: 10. The CDR3 covers 16 residues. The CDR3 is CASSQTTGGGYYGYTF. The CDR3 coding sequence is TGTGCCAGCAGTCAAACTACAGGGGGCGGATACTATGGCTACACCTTC.

The rearrangement uses TRBV5-4 and TRBJ2-6; D remains unclear. V was cut by 0 bases and J by 2 bases, with 6 bases left in between. The CDR3 length is 15 residues. From germline, CDR1 is SGHNT and CDR2 YYREEE (reference sequence). CDR3 bases: TGTGCCAGCAGCTTGGAGGGAACTGGGGCCAACGTCCTGACTTTC. Translating it yields CASSLEGTGANVLTF.

The V call is TRBV27, the J call TRBJ2-1; possibly TRBD2 for D (7 bases). CDR3 length: 13 amino acids. CDR1 is MNHEY and CDR2 is SMNVEV in the germline V gene (reference sequence). V dropped 4 bases and J dropped 5 bases, with 9 bases sitting between them. CDR3 nucleotide sequence: TGTGCCAGCAGTTGGGGGGGCAACAATGAGCAGTTCTTC. It translates to CASSWGGNNEQFF.

This clonotype was seen a handful of times. This rearrangement joins TRBV18 to TRBJ1-1; 8 bases align to TRBD1. This CDR3 spans 14 amino acids. Losses at the gene ends were 4 bases for V and 1 base for J; bases not matched to a gene: 2. The germline V gene encodes CDR1 KGHSH and CDR2 LQKENI. The CDR3 loop reads CASSQGQENTEAFF. The CDR3 bases are TGTGCCAGCTCACAGGGACAGGAGAACACTGAAGCTTTCTTT.

This clonotype was counted a single time. A read error may be the cause here, since a much bigger clone is one base away. CDR3 loop: CSARDRNRAGKGYTF. The CDR3 DNA is TGCAGTGCTAGAGATCGAAACAGGGCGGGGAAAGGCTACACCTTC. The rearrangement links TRBV20-1 to TRBJ1-2; D is possibly TRBD1 (6 bases). V was trimmed by 0 bases and J by 8 bases, leaving 19 bases between them. Germline V lookup: CDR1 DFQATT, CDR2 SNEGSKA (reference sequence). The CDR3 loop spans 15 amino acids.

This rearrangement joins TRBV7-2 to TRBJ2-2; D is possibly TRBD1 or TRBD2 (5 bases each). The CDR3 runs to 15 residues. The germline gives CDR1 SGHTA, CDR2 FQGNSA. V lost 5 bases to trimming and J lost 3 bases, with 13 bases between them. The CDR3 protein is CASSPGTLHTGELFF. The CDR3 coding sequence is TGTGCCAGCAGCCCGGGGACGTTGCACACCGGGGAGCTGTTTTTT.

This clonotype showed up just a few times. This chain uses TRBV29-1 with TRBJ2-1; 8 nucleotides line up with TRBD2. CDR1 is SQVTM and CDR2 is ANQGSEA in the germline V gene. Trimming removed 4 bases from V and 2 bases from J; junction bases left unmatched: 7. The CDR3 is made up of 15 amino acids. CDR3 sequence: CSVVATSGAYNEQFF. The CDR3 DNA sequence: TGCAGCGTTGTAGCCACTAGCGGAGCCTACAATGAGCAGTTCTTC.

The V gene is TRBV6-1, the J gene TRBJ2-3, with no clear D. CDR3 length: 15 residues. Trimming shortened V by 1 base and J by 0 bases, and 8 bases separated the two germline ends. CDR1 and CDR2 (germline): MNHNS, SASEGT. The CDR3 loop reads CASSEELFSTDTQYF. The CDR3 region has the DNA TGTGCCAGCAGTGAAGAGCTCTTCAGCACAGATACGCAGTATTTT.

In this sample, this clonotype turned up a few times. This chain connects TRBV12-3 or TRBV12-4 to TRBJ2-7; either TRBD1 or TRBD2 may fit D (6 bases each). This CDR3 region has 14 residues. The ends were cut back, 3 bases at V and 2 bases at J, with 11 bases in the middle. The CDR3 DNA sequence: TGTGCCAGCAGTTTTGGGGGGCAAGCCTACGAGCAGTACTTC. This codes for CASSFGGQAYEQYF.

This chain links TRBV11-2 with TRBJ2-3; D is unresolved. This CDR3 has 16 amino acids. Germline V CDR1 and CDR2: SGHAT, FQNNGV. V shed 1 base and J shed 2 bases, with 13 bases lying between them. The CDR3 sequence is CASSLGSGLNTDTQYF. The CDR3 nucleotides read TGTGCCAGCAGCTTAGGATCCGGATTAAACACAGATACGCAGTATTTT.

Written as DNA, the CDR3 is TGTGCCAGTAACGCGGGGGGATCCTACGAGCAGTTCTTC. Protein sequence: CASNAGGSYEQFF. The rearrangement joins TRBV12-3 or TRBV12-4 to TRBJ2-1; 8 bases fit TRBD2. J gave up 10 bases and V 9 bases, and 11 bases lay outside the gene matches. The CDR3 loop spans 13 amino acids.

The table lists this clonotype with a count of one. The rearrangement joins TRBV5-1 to TRBJ1-2, with 9 bases lining up with TRBD1. The germline CDR1 and CDR2 sequences are SGHRS and YFSETQ. The CDR3 totals 19 residues. Unmatched junction bases numbered 14, after V lost 0 bases and J lost 2 bases. The CDR3 sequence: CASSLEPSGTGRGNYGYTF. CDR3 bases: TGCGCCAGCAGCTTGGAACCTTCCGGGACAGGGAGGGGGAACTATGGCTACACCTTC. Full variable domain (missing parts from reference TRBV5-1 and TRBJ1-2): KAGVTQTPRYLIKTRGQQVTLSCSPISGHRSVSWYQQTPGQGLQFLFEYFSETQRNKGNFPGRFSGRQFSNSRSEMNVSTLELGDSALYLCASSLEPSGTGRGNYGYTFGSGTRLTVV.

This clonotype occurred a few times. This chain uses TRBV12-3 or TRBV12-4 with TRBJ2-5, with 8 bases aligning to TRBD1. This CDR3 has 15 residues. J lost 2 bases, V lost 3 bases, and 5 bases had no gene match. This CDR3 is CASSFIGTGQETQYF. CDR3 sequence (DNA): TGTGCCAGCAGTTTTATCGGGACAGGACAAGAGACCCAGTACTTC.

There are a few counts of this clonotype. The V gene is TRBV20-1, the J gene TRBJ2-1; 10 bases fit TRBD2. The CDR3 spans 15 residues. Per germline, CDR1 DFQATT and CDR2 SNEGSKA (reference sequence). Losses at the gene ends were 0 bases for V and 9 bases for J; bases not matched to a gene: 8. In DNA, the CDR3 is TGCAGTGCTAGAGATCCGGGACTAGCGAGGGGTGAGCAGTTCTTC. It translates to CSARDPGLARGEQFF.

This clonotype appeared a few times. The chain has TRBV6-5 and TRBJ1-2, with D maybe TRBD1 (5 bases). From germline, CDR1 is MNHEY and CDR2 SVGAGI. The CDR3 totals 16 residues. Trimming pared 0 bases from V and 2 bases from J, leaving 13 bases between. The CDR3 spells CASSYSSGTGNYGYTF. Here the CDR3 DNA reads TGTGCCAGCAGTTACTCATCTGGGACGGGGAACTATGGCTACACCTTC.

The chain combines TRBV4-1 with TRBJ2-1, with 8 positions matching TRBD1. The CDR3 spans 16 residues. V gave up 6 bases and J gave up 3 bases; unmatched junction bases: 10. Germline V gene lookup returns CDR1 MGHRA and CDR2 YSYEKL. The CDR3: CASSQQDRVIYNEQFF. CDR3 DNA: TGCGCCAGCAGTCAACAGGACAGGGTAATCTACAATGAGCAGTTCTTC.

As for this clonotype: With a much larger clone just one base away, this may be a read error. The genes are TRBV14 and TRBJ2-5; D call uncertain. The DNA end favors TRBJ2-7, so the J call may be wrong. CDR1 is SGHDN, CDR2 FVKESK, per germline. CDR3 length: 12 amino acids. As DNA, the CDR3 is TGTGCCAGCAGCCAAGGGTGGTACGAGCAGTACTTC. Translation: CASSQGWYEQYF.

V gene TRBV7-3 combines with J gene TRBJ2-3, with 11 bases identical to TRBD2. The CDR3 sequence is 15 residues long. From germline, CDR1 is SGHTA and CDR2 FQGTGA. V trimming: 5 bases; J trimming: 5 bases; junction bases outside the gene matches: 6. The CDR3 bases are TGTGCCAGCAGCAAACTAGCGGGAGTTCGAGATACGCAGTATTTT. Residues: CASSKLAGVRDTQYF.